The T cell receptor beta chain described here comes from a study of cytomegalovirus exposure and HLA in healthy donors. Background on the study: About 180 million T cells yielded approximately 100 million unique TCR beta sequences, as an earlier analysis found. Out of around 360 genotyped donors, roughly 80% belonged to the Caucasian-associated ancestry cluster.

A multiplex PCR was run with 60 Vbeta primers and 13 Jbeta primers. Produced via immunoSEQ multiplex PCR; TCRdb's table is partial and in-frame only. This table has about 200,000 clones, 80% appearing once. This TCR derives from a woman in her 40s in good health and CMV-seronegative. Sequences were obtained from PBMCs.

The CDR3 protein is CASSGIGGVTEAFF. The CDR3 DNA reads as TGTGCCAGCAGTGGGATAGGGGGTGTCACTGAAGCTTTCTTT. This sequence joins TRBV6-4 and TRBJ1-1, with a weak D call TRBD1 (6 bases). Germline V lookup: CDR1 MRHNA, CDR2 SNTAGT. V lost 4 bases to trimming and J lost 4 bases, with 13 bases between them. The CDR3 is 14 amino acids.